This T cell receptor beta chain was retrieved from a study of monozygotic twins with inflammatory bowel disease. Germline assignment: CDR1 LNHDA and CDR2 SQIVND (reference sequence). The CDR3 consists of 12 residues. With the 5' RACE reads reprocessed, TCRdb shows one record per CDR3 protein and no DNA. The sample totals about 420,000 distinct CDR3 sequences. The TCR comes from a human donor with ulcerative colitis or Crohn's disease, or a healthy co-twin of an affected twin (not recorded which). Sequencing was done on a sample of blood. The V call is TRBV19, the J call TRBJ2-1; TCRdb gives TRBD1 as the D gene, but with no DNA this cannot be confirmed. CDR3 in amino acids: CASSPSPREQFF.